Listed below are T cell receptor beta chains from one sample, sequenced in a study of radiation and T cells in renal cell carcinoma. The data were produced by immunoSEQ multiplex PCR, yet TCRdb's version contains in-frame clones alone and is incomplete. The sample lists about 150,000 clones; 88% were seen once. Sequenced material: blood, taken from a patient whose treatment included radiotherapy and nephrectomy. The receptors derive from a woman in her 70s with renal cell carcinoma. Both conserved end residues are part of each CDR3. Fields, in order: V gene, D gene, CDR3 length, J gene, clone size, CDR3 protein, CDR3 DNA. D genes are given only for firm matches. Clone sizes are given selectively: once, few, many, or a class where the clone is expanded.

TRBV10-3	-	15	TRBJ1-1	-	CAISESTPLGIEAFF	TGTGCCATCAGTGAGTCCACGCCGTTAGGGATTGAAGCTTTCTTT
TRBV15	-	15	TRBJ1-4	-	CATSRAGGGWEKLFF	TGTGCCACCAGCAGAGCCGGGGGCGGATGGGAAAAACTGTTTTTT
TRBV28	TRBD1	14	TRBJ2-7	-	CAISEGQGVYEQYF	TGTGCCATCTCAGAGGGACAGGGGGTTTACGAGCAGTACTTC
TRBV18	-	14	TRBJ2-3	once	CASSPTSRADTQYF	TGTGCCAGCTCACCGACGAGTCGGGCAGATACGCAGTATTTT
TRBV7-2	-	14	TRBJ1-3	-	CASNEGGSGNTIYF	TGTGCCAGCAACGAAGGGGGGTCTGGAAACACCATATATTTT
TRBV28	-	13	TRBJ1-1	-	CASSIPANTEAFF	TGTGCCAGCAGTATTCCAGCGAACACTGAAGCTTTCTTT
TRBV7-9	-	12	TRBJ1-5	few	CASSLHPQPQHF	TGTGCCAGCAGCTTACATCCGCAGCCCCAGCATTTT
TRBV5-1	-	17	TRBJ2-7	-	CASSIFTGTATSYEQYF	TGCGCCAGCAGTATCTTTACCGGGACGGCTACTTCCTACGAGCAGTACTTC
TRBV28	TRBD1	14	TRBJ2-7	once	CASSLDRGQYEQYF	TGTGCCAGCAGCCTGGACAGGGGGCAGTACGAGCAGTACTTC
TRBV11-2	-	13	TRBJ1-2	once	CASSTGQFYGYTF	TGTGCCAGCAGCACTGGACAGTTCTATGGCTACACCTTC
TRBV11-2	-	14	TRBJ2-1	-	CASSPGSAYNEQFF	TGTGCCAGCAGCCCAGGGAGCGCATACAATGAGCAGTTCTTC
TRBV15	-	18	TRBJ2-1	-	CATSSRTWEAQGYNEQFF	TGTGCCACCAGCAGCCGCACGTGGGAGGCCCAGGGCTACAATGAGCAGTTCTTC
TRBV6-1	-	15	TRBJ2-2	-	CASSEAGTNTGELFF	TGTGCCAGCAGTGAAGCTGGCACGAACACCGGGGAGCTGTTTTTT
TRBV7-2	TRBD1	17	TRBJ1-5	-	CASSLAGTGKSNQPQHF	TGTGCCAGCAGCTTAGCTGGGACAGGGAAAAGCAATCAGCCCCAGCATTTT
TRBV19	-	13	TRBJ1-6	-	CATTTGTTSPLHF	TGTGCCACCACTACCGGGACAACTTCACCCCTCCACTTT
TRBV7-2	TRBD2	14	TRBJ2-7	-	CASSFVPSGGPQYF	TGTGCCAGCAGCTTTGTGCCTAGCGGGGGCCCCCAGTACTTC
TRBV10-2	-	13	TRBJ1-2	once	CASSETAWAGYTF	TGCGCCAGCAGTGAGACAGCCTGGGCTGGCTACACCTTC
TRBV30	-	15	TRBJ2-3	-	CAWSVGGGASDTQYF	TGTGCCTGGAGTGTAGGAGGGGGGGCATCTGATACGCAGTATTTT
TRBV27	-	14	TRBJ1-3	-	CASSSQASGNTIYF	TGTGCCAGCAGTTCTCAGGCGTCCGGAAACACCATATATTTT
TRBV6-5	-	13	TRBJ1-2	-	CASSYSTDLGYTF	TGTGCCAGCAGTTACTCGACGGACCTTGGCTACACCTTC
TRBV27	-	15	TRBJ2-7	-	CASALGGPKEGKQYF	TGTGCCAGTGCCCTTGGGGGGCCCAAGGAGGGCAAGCAGTACTTC
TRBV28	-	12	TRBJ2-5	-	CASSINRETQYF	TGTGCCAGCAGTATAAACAGGGAGACCCAGTACTTC
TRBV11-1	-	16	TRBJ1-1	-	CASSLRRDHLNTEAFF	TGTGCCAGCAGCTTACGGAGGGACCATCTGAACACTGAAGCTTTCTTT
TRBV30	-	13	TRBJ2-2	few	CAWNSVVTGELFF	TGTGCCTGGAATAGCGTGGTTACCGGGGAGCTGTTTTTT
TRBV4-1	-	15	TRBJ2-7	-	CASSRNSDGPYEQYF	TGCGCCAGCAGCCGGAATTCGGACGGACCCTACGAGCAGTACTTC
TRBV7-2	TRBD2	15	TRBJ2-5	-	CASSPTGTSQETQYF	TGTGCCAGCAGCCCCACCGGGACTAGCCAAGAGACCCAGTACTTC
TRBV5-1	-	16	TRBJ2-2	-	CASSTPWTANTGELFF	TGCGCCAGCAGCACACCCTGGACAGCAAACACCGGGGAGCTGTTTTTT
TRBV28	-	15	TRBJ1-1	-	CASSLYSRAASGAFF	TGTGCCAGCAGTTTATATTCCAGGGCGGCCTCGGGAGCTTTCTTT
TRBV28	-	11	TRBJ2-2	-	CASTNEGELFF	TGTGCCAGCACAAACGAGGGGGAGCTGTTTTTT
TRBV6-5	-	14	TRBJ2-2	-	CASSLSGGTGELFF	TGTGCCAGCAGTTTATCCGGGGGAACCGGGGAGCTGTTTTTT
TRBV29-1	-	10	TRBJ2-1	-	CSSGGAGEFF	TGCAGCTCTGGGGGGGCAGGGGAGTTCTTC
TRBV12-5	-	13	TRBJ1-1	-	CASGLIGGTEAFF	TGTGCTAGTGGTTTGATCGGGGGTACTGAAGCTTTCTTT
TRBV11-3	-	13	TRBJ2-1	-	CASSMQGGNEQFF	TGTGCCAGCAGCATGCAGGGGGGAAATGAGCAGTTCTTC
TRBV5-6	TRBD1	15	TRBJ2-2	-	CASSPTGGADGELFF	TGTGCCAGCAGCCCGACAGGGGGCGCGGACGGGGAGCTGTTTTTT
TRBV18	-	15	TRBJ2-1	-	CASSPVGGLPGEQFF	TGTGCCAGCTCACCAGTCGGGGGGCTCCCTGGTGAGCAGTTCTTC
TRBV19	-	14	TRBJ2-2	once	CASMASLNTGELFF	TGTGCCAGTATGGCAAGTTTGAACACCGGGGAGCTGTTTTTT
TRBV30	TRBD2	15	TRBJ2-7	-	CAWSVPGLRGSEQYF	TGTGCCTGGAGTGTACCGGGCCTCCGCGGGAGCGAGCAGTACTTC
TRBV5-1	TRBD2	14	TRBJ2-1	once	CASSSGGASNEQFF	TGCGCCAGCAGTAGCGGGGGGGCCTCCAATGAGCAGTTCTTC
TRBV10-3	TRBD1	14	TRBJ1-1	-	CAIRWTGGTTEAFF	TGTGCCATCCGTTGGACAGGGGGGACCACTGAAGCTTTCTTT
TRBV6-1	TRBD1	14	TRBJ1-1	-	CASSAGTGVTEAFF	TGTGCCAGCAGCGCCGGGACAGGAGTAACTGAAGCTTTCTTT
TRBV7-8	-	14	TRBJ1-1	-	CASSLVWENTEAFF	TGTGCCAGCAGCTTAGTCTGGGAAAACACTGAAGCTTTCTTT
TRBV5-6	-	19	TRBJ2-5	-	CASSPLGGASGGLEETQYF	TGTGCCAGCAGCCCCTTAGGAGGGGCGTCTGGAGGATTGGAAGAGACCCAGTACTTC
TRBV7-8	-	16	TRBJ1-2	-	CASSLGNISGRRGYTF	TGTGCCAGCAGCTTAGGGAATATCTCGGGGAGAAGAGGCTACACCTTC